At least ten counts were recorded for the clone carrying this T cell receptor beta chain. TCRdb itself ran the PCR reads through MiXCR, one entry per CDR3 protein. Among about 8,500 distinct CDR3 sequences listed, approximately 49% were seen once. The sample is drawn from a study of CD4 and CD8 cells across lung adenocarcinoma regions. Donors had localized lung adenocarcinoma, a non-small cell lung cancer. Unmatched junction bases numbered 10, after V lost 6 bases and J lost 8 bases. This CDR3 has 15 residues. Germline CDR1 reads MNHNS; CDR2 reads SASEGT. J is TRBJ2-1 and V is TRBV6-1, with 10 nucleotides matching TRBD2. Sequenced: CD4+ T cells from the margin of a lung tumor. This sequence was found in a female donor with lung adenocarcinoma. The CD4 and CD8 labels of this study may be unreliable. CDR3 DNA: TGTGCCAGCAGGATCGCAGCGGGAGGGTCTCATGAGCAGTTCTTC. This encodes CASRIAAGGSHEQFF.